The source of this T cell receptor beta chain is a study of CD8 T cells in ankylosing spondylitis. One entry per CDR3 protein results from TCRdb running MiXCR on the 5' RACE reads. Among tens of thousands of distinct CDR3 sequences listed, roughly 17% were seen once. CDR3 length: 16 residues. From germline, CDR1 is MGHDK and CDR2 SYGVNS. V lost 5 bases and J 0 bases, leaving 15 bases between the germline ends. This clonotype was found a few times. The sample was blood. The TCR comes from a male donor with ankylosing spondylitis or in good health (not recorded which). The V gene is TRBV25-1, the J gene TRBJ2-3; D possibly corresponds to TRBD2 (6 bases). The CDR3 sequence is CASSKTGTSSTDTQYF. CDR3 in DNA: TGTGCCAGCAGTAAAACCGGGACTTCTAGCACAGATACGCAGTATTTT.